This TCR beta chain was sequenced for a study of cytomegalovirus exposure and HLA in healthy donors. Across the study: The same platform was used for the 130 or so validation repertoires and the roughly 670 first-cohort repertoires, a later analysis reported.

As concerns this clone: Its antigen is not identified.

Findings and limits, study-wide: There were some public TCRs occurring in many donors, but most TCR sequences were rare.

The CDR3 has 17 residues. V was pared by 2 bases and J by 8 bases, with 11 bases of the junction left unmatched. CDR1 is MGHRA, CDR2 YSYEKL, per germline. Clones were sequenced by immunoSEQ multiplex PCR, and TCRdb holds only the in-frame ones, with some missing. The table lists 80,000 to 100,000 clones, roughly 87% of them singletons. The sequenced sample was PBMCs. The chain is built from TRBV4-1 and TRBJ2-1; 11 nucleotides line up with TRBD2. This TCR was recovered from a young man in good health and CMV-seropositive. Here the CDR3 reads CASSQNELAGASDEQFF. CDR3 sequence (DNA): TGCGCCAGCAGCCAAAATGAACTAGCGGGAGCGTCGGATGAGCAGTTCTTC.